A selection of T cell receptor beta chains follows, all from one sample in a study of CD8+CD57+ T cells in acquired aplastic anemia. Using its own MiXCR run on the reads, TCRdb lists one record per CDR3 protein. This table has approximately 180,000 distinct CDR3 sequences, less than 60% appearing once. Sequencing input: sorted CD4+, CD8+, or CD8+CD57+ T cells (not recorded which) from PBMCs. The source is a human donor with aplastic anemia. Each CDR3 is given with its conserved first and last residue. A D gene is named only where the DNA matches it firmly. Part of the rows lack a size; the others show once, few, many or a class for expanded clones.

clone size: many; D gene: TRBD1; V gene: TRBV20-1; J gene: TRBJ2-7; CDR3 protein: CSARASGTVSEQYF; CDR3 DNA: TGCAGTGCTAGGGCTTCGGGGACAGTCTCCGAGCAGTACTTC
clone size: many; D gene: TRBD1; V gene: TRBV24-1; J gene: TRBJ2-1; CDR3 protein: CATSDPSGQAPIQQFF; CDR3 DNA: TGTGCCACCAGTGATCCTTCGGGACAGGCCCCAATTCAGCAGTTCTTC
clone size: many; D gene: TRBD2; V gene: TRBV7-2; J gene: TRBJ2-5; CDR3 protein: CASSTRSGGLQETQYF; CDR3 DNA: TGTGCCAGCAGCACTCGGAGCGGGGGATTACAAGAGACCCAGTACTTC
clone size: many; D gene: TRBD2; V gene: TRBV20-1; J gene: TRBJ2-5; CDR3 protein: CSASVAGRGETQYF; CDR3 DNA: TGCAGTGCCAGCGTAGCGGGGCGGGGTGAGACCCAGTACTTC
clone size: NA; D gene: NA; V gene: TRBV7-2; J gene: TRBJ2-7; CDR3 protein: CASSLRGIHEQYF; CDR3 DNA: TGTGCCAGCAGCTTACGCGGGATCCACGAGCAGTACTTC
clone size: many; D gene: NA; V gene: TRBV20-1; J gene: TRBJ2-5; CDR3 protein: CSAREPPMETQYF; CDR3 DNA: TGCAGTGCTAGAGAACCCCCAATGGAGACCCAGTACTTC
clone size: NA; D gene: TRBD1; V gene: TRBV5-4; J gene: TRBJ1-1; CDR3 protein: CASSLVVGQGAEAFF; CDR3 DNA: TGTGCCAGCAGCTTGGTCGTGGGACAGGGGGCTGAAGCTTTCTTT
clone size: NA; D gene: NA; V gene: TRBV24-1; J gene: TRBJ2-7; CDR3 protein: CATSDSGQGNYEQYF; CDR3 DNA: TGTGCCACCAGTGATTCAGGGCAGGGGAACTACGAGCAGTACTTC
clone size: many; D gene: TRBD1; V gene: TRBV29-1; J gene: TRBJ2-5; CDR3 protein: CSGGTGAYQETQYF; CDR3 DNA: TGCAGCGGGGGAACAGGGGCGTACCAAGAGACCCAGTACTTC
clone size: few; D gene: NA; V gene: TRBV19; J gene: TRBJ2-5; CDR3 protein: CASSPAGKGQETQYF; CDR3 DNA: TGTGCCAGTAGTCCCGCAGGGAAGGGGCAAGAGACCCAGTACTTC
clone size: NA; D gene: NA; V gene: TRBV4-1; J gene: TRBJ1-4; CDR3 protein: CASSQMVGTNEKLFF; CDR3 DNA: TGCGCCAGCAGCCAAATGGTCGGAACTAATGAAAAACTGTTTTTT
clone size: NA; D gene: NA; V gene: TRBV27; J gene: TRBJ1-2; CDR3 protein: CASSSQGSTRLYGYTF; CDR3 DNA: TGTGCCAGCAGTTCGCAGGGGTCTACACGGCTCTATGGCTACACCTTC
clone size: few; D gene: TRBD2; V gene: TRBV10-3; J gene: TRBJ2-1; CDR3 protein: CASSESFAGDHNEQFF; CDR3 DNA: TGTGCCAGCAGTGAGTCCTTTGCGGGGGATCACAATGAGCAGTTCTTC
clone size: few; D gene: TRBD2; V gene: TRBV15; J gene: TRBJ2-7; CDR3 protein: CATSRGTSSSYEQYF; CDR3 DNA: TGTGCCACCAGCAGAGGGACTAGTTCTTCCTACGAGCAGTACTTC
clone size: many; D gene: NA; V gene: TRBV5-1; J gene: TRBJ1-2; CDR3 protein: CASSLGRMGNYGYTF; CDR3 DNA: TGCGCCAGCAGCTTGGGGCGGATGGGAAACTATGGCTACACCTTC
clone size: few; D gene: NA; V gene: TRBV15; J gene: TRBJ1-5; CDR3 protein: CATSSQGSNQPQHF; CDR3 DNA: TGTGCCACCAGCAGTCAGGGGAGCAATCAGCCCCAGCATTTT
clone size: NA; D gene: TRBD2; V gene: TRBV2; J gene: TRBJ2-7; CDR3 protein: CASSESSGNLYEQYF; CDR3 DNA: TGTGCCAGCAGTGAGAGTAGCGGGAACCTTTACGAGCAGTACTTC
clone size: NA; D gene: NA; V gene: TRBV9; J gene: TRBJ2-5; CDR3 protein: CASSAATETQYF; CDR3 DNA: TGTGCCAGCAGCGCGGCCACGGAGACCCAGTACTTC
clone size: NA; D gene: NA; V gene: TRBV5-1; J gene: TRBJ2-1; CDR3 protein: CASTLGGPVNEQFF; CDR3 DNA: TGCGCCAGCACCCTGGGGGGGCCTGTCAATGAGCAGTTCTTC
clone size: many; D gene: TRBD1; V gene: TRBV2; J gene: TRBJ2-2; CDR3 protein: CASREGQGASRELFF; CDR3 DNA: TGTGCCAGCAGGGAGGGACAGGGGGCTAGTCGGGAGCTGTTTTTT
clone size: many; D gene: TRBD1; V gene: TRBV24-1; J gene: TRBJ2-1; CDR3 protein: CATGTGAYNEQFF; CDR3 DNA: TGTGCCACGGGGACAGGGGCCTACAATGAGCAGTTCTTC
clone size: many; D gene: TRBD2; V gene: TRBV10-3; J gene: TRBJ2-7; CDR3 protein: CAISLNGLAGGEQYF; CDR3 DNA: TGTGCCATCAGTCTTAATGGACTAGCGGGAGGCGAGCAGTACTTC
clone size: NA; D gene: NA; V gene: TRBV10-3; J gene: TRBJ2-3; CDR3 protein: CAISRQGTQYF; CDR3 DNA: TGCGCCATCAGTCGCCAGGGGACGCAGTATTTT
clone size: few; D gene: NA; V gene: TRBV2; J gene: TRBJ2-2; CDR3 protein: CATPQVTGELFF; CDR3 DNA: TGTGCCACGCCTCAGGTGACCGGGGAGCTGTTTTTT